The rows below give T cell receptor beta chains drawn from one sample of a study of blood T cell repertoires in COVID-19. Repertoires were generated with immunoSEQ multiplex PCR, while TCRdb's copy carries only in-frame clones and drops some. In the table there are under 300,000 clones, around 86% of which are singletons. The specimen sequenced was peripheral blood. The receptors here all came from a human donor in a cohort sampled during active COVID-19. Both conserved end residues are part of each CDR3. The D gene is left open where the match is weak. Not every row has a clone size; where given, it reads once, few, many or a size class.

D	V	size	length	J	CDR3	DNA
TRBD1	TRBV7-9	.	15	TRBJ2-5	CASSAGTGGLETQYF	TGTGCCAGCAGTGCCGGGACAGGGGGCTTAGAGACCCAGTACTTC
.	TRBV19	.	17	TRBJ2-6	CASSIKVLYSGANVLTF	TGTGCCAGTAGTATAAAAGTACTCTACTCTGGGGCCAACGTCCTGACTTTC
.	TRBV19	.	14	TRBJ1-6	CASRMTREGSPLHF	TGTGCCAGTAGAATGACCAGGGAAGGTTCACCCCTCCACTTT
.	TRBV28	.	17	TRBJ2-2	CASSLRSGGGSTGELFF	TGTGCCAGCAGTTTAAGATCTGGGGGCGGGAGCACCGGGGAGCTGTTTTTT
TRBD1	TRBV2	.	13	TRBJ1-5	CASRIQGRQPQHF	TGTGCCAGCAGGATACAGGGGAGGCAGCCCCAGCATTTT
TRBD2	TRBV19	.	16	TRBJ2-7	CASSINFGTSGSGVYF	TGTGCCAGTAGTATTAACTTCGGGACTAGCGGGAGCGGCGTGTACTTC
TRBD2	TRBV4-1	.	21	TRBJ2-3	CASSQDGAQASGAPGTDTQYF	TGCGCCAGCAGCCAAGACGGTGCTCAGGCTAGCGGGGCCCCTGGCACAGATACGCAGTATTTT
.	TRBV6-5	once	13	TRBJ2-7	CASSQERTYEQYF	TGTGCCAGTTCTCAGGAAAGAACCTACGAGCAGTACTTC
TRBD2	TRBV6-5	.	16	TRBJ2-3	CASSYSNAGGPNTQYF	TGTGCCAGCAGTTACTCGAATGCGGGAGGGCCGAATACGCAGTATTTT
.	TRBV5-5	.	15	TRBJ2-1	CASSLTATSYNEQFF	TGTGCCAGCAGCTTGACGGCGACTTCCTACAATGAGCAGTTCTTC
.	TRBV7-2	.	13	TRBJ2-5	CASSVTSLETQYF	TGTGCCAGCAGCGTGACTAGTCTGGAGACCCAGTACTTC
.	TRBV5-1	few	15	TRBJ1-2	CASSLVSGVTYGYTF	TGCGCCAGCAGCTTGGTTTCAGGGGTAACCTATGGCTACACCTTC
TRBD1	TRBV6-5	few	12	TRBJ1-2	CASRAGGYGYTF	TGTGCCAGCAGGGCAGGGGGCTATGGCTACACCTTC
.	TRBV15	.	16	TRBJ1-5	CATSRDREGSNQPQHF	TGTGCCACCAGCAGAGATCGGGAGGGCAGCAATCAGCCCCAGCATTTT
.	TRBV6-5	.	15	TRBJ2-3	CASSYGGRWIDTQYF	TGTGCCAGCAGTTACGGAGGGAGGTGGATAGATACGCAGTATTTT
.	TRBV2	.	13	TRBJ2-7	CASRYSAAYEQYF	TGTGCCAGCAGATATAGCGCGGCCTACGAGCAGTACTTC
.	TRBV28	few	13	TRBJ1-1	CASLRVMNTEAFF	TGTGCCAGCTTGAGAGTTATGAACACTGAAGCTTTCTTT
.	TRBV5-1	.	14	TRBJ1-1	CASSLGSGNTEAFF	TGCGCCAGCAGCTTGGGGTCAGGGAACACTGAAGCTTTCTTT
.	TRBV5-4	.	14	TRBJ1-1	CASSHLQGDSEAFF	TGTGCCAGCAGCCACTTACAGGGAGATTCTGAAGCTTTCTTT